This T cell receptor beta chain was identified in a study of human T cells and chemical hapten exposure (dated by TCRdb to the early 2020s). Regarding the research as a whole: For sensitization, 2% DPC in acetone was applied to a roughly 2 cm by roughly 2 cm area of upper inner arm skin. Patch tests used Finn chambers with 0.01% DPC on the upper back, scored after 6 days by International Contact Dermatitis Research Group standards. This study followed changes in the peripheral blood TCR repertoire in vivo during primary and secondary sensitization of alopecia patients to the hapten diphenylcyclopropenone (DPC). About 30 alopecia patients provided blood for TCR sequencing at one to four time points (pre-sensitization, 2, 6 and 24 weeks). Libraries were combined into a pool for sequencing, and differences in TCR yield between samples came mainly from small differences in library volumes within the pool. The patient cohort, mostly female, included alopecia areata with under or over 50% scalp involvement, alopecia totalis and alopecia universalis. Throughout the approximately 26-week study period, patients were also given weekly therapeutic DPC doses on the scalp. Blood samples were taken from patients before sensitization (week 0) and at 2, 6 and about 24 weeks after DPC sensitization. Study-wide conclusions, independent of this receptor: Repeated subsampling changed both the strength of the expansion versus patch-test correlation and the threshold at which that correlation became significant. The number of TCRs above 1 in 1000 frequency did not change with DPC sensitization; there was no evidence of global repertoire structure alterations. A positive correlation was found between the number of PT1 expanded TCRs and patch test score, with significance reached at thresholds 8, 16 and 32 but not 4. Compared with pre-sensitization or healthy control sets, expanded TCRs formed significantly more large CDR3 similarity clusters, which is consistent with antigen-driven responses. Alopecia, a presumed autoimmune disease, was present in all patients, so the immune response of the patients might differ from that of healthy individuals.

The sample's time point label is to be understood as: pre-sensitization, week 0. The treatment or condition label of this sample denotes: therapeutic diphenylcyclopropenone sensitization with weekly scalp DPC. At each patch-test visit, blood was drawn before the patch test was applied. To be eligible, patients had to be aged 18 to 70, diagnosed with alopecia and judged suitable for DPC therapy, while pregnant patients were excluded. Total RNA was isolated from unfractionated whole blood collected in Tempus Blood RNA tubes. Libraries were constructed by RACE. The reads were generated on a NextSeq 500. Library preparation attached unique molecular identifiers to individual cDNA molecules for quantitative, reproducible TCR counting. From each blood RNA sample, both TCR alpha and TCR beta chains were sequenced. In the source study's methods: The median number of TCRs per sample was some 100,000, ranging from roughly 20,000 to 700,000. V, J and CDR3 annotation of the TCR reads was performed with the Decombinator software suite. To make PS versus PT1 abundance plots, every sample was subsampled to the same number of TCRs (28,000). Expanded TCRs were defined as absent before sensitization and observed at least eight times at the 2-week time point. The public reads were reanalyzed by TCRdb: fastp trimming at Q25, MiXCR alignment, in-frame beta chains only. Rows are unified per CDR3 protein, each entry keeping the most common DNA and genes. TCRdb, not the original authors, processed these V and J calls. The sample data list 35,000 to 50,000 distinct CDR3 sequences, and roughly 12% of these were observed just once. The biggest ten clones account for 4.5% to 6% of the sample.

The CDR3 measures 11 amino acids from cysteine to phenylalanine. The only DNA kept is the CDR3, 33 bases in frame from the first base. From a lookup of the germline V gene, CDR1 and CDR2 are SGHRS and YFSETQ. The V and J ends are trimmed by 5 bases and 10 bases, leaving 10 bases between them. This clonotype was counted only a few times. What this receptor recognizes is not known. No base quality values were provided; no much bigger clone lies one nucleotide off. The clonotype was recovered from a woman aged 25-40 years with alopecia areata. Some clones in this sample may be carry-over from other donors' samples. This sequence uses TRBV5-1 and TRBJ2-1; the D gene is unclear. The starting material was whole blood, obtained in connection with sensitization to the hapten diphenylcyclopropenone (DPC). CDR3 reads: CASRDDWEQFF. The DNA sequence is TGCGCCAGCAGAGACGACTGGGAGCAGTTCTTC.